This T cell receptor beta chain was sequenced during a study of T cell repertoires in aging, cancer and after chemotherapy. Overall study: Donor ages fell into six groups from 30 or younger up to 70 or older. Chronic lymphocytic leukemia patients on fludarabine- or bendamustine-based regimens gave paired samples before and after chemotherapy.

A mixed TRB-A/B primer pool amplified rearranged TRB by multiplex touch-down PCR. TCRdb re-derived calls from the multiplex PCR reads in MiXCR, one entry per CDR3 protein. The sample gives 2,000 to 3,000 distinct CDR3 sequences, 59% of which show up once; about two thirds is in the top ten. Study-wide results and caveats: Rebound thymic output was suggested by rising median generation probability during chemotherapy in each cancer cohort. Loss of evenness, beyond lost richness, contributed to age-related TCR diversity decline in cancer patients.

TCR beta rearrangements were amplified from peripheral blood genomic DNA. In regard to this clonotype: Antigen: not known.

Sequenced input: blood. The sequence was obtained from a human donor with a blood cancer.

CDR3 coding DNA: TGTGCCAGCGGACCCGATTTGGGACTAGTACTTAACCTAGCTTTGAGCACAGATACGCAGTATTTT. It yields the protein CASGPDLGLVLNLALSTDTQYF. The chain recombines TRBV6-6 with TRBJ2-3; TRBD2 aligns across 8 bases. V was pared by 8 bases and J by 0 bases, with 28 bases of the junction left unmatched. In germline, CDR1 is MNHNY, CDR2 SVGAGI (reference sequence). There are 22 residues in the CDR3.